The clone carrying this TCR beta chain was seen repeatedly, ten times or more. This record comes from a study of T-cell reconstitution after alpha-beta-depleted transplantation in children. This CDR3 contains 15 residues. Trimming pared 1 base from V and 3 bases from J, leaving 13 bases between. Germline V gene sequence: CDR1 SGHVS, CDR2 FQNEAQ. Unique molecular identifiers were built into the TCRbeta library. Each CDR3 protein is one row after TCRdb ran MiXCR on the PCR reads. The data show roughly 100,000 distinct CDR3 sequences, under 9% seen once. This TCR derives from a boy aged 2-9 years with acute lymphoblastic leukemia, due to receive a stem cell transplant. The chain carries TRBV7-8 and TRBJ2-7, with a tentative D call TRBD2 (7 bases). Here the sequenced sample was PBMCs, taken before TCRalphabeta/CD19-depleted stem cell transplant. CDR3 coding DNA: TGTGCCAGCAGCTTAGATCGGGGGGCGGACTACGAGCAGTACTTC. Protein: CASSLDRGADYEQYF.